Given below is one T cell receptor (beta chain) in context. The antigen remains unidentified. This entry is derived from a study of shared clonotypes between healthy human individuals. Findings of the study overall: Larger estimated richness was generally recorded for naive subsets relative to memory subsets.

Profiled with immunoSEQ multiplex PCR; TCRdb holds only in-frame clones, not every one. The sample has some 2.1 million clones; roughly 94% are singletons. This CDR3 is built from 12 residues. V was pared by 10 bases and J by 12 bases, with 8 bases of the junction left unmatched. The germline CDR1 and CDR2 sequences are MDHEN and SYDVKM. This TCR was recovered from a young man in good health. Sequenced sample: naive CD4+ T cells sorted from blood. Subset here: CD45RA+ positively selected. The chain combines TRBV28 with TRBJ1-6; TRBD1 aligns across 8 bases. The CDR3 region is CATRTGSVPLHF. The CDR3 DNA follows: TGTGCCACCAGGACAGGGAGTGTACCCCTCCACTTT.